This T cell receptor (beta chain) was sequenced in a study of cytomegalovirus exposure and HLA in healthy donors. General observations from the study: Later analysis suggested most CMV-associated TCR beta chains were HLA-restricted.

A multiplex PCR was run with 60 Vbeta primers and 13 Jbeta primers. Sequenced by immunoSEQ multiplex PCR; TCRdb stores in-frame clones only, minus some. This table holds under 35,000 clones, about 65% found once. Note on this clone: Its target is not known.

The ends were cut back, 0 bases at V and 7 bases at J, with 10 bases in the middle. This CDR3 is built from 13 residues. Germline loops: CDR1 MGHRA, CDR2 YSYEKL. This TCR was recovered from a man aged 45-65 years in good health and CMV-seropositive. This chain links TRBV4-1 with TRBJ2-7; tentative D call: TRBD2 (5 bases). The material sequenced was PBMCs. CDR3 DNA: TGCGCCAGCAGCCAAGAGGGGTGGAGGGAGCAGTACTTC. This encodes CASSQEGWREQYF.